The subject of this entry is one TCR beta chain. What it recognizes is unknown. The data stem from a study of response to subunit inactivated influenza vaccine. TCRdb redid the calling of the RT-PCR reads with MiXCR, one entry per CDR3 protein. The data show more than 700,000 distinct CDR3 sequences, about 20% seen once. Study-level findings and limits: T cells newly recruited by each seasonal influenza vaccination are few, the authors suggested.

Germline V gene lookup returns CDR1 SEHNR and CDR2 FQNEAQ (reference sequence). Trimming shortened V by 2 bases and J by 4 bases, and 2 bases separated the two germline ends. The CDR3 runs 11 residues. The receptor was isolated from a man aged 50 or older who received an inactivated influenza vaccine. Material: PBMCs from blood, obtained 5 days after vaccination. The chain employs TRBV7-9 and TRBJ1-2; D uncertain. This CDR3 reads CASSLTYGYTF. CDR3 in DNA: TGTGCCAGCAGCTTAACCTATGGCTACACCTTC. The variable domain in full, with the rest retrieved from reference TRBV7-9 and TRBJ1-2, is DTGVSQNPRHKITKRGQNVTFRCDPISEHNRLYWYRQTLGQGPEFLTYFQNEAQLEKSRLLSDRFSAERPKGSFSTLEIQRTEQGDSAMYLCASSLTYGYTFGSGTRLTVV.